The 20 T cell receptor beta chains below were found in one sample sequenced in a study of T cell changes during pregnancy in multiple sclerosis (dated by TCRdb to about 2019). Library prep was done by the immunoSEQ multiplex PCR assay. TCRdb took over this immuneACCESS table, retaining in-frame rearrangements with V and J assigned. Such tables are incomplete; in checked studies, under half of the missing clones stem from an unresolved V gene, and the remainder is unexplained. In all, the sample holds approximately 69,000 clones, and 91% of those were seen once. Of the sample, under 0.3% is held by the ten largest clones. The material sequenced was CD4+ T cells from peripheral blood mononuclear cells, taken in the third trimester of pregnancy. The receptors derive from a female donor in good health, enrolled as a control in a pregnancy study.

The table lists this clone with a count of one. The chain has TRBV1 and TRBJ2-3; no DNA check was done on the table's D call, TRBD2. TRBV1 has pseudogene status. This CDR3 is built from 13 residues. CDR3 protein: CTKDSGDTDTQYF. The CDR3 DNA sequence: TGCACCAAGGATAGCGGGGACACAGATACGCAGTATTTT.

The chain joins TRBV30 to TRBJ1-2, with 7 nucleotides matching TRBD1. Germline assignment: CDR1 GTSNPN and CDR2 SVGIG (reference sequence). The CDR3 spans 12 residues. Unmatched junction bases numbered 3, after V lost 2 bases and J lost 6 bases. The chain's CDR3 is CAWSLTGHGYTF. CDR3 nucleotide sequence: TGTGCCTGGAGTTTGACAGGGCATGGCTACACCTTC.

The rearrangement joins TRBV6-5 to TRBJ1-5; D possibly corresponds to TRBD1 (6 bases). The length of the CDR3 is 13 residues. V was pared by 5 bases and J by 1 base, with 6 bases between. The germline V gene has CDR1 MNHEY and CDR2 SVGAGI. CDR3 amino acids: CASSTGSNQPQHF. CDR3 in DNA: TGTGCCAGCAGTACAGGGAGCAATCAGCCCCAGCATTTT.

The V gene is TRBV7-3, the J gene TRBJ2-3, with D hard to call. This CDR3 has 13 amino acids. Germline CDR1 and CDR2: SGHTA and FQGTGA. V was cut by 2 bases and J by 4 bases, with 7 bases left in between. The CDR3: CASSLAEADTQYF. The CDR3 DNA sequence: TGTGCCAGCAGCTTAGCCGAGGCAGATACGCAGTATTTT.

The rearrangement links TRBV2 to TRBJ1-1, with 8 bases fitting TRBD1. J lost 6 bases, V lost 3 bases, and 9 bases had no gene match. CDR3 length: 15 amino acids. Germline V gene lookup returns CDR1 SNHLY and CDR2 FYNNEI. In DNA, the CDR3 is TGTGCCAGCAGTGAGTGGGACAGGAGGGGCCCTGAAGCTTTCTTT. As protein: CASSEWDRRGPEAFF.

J is TRBJ2-5 and V is TRBV7-3; 8 nucleotides align to TRBD1. Germline V gives CDR1 SGHTA, CDR2 FQGTGA. The V gene end was trimmed by 4 bases and the J gene end by 4 bases; junction bases not matched to a gene: 11. CDR3 length: 16 residues. The CDR3 loop is CASSSEGRRGRETQYF. The CDR3 nucleotides are TGTGCCAGCAGCTCAGAGGGGCGCAGGGGGCGAGAGACCCAGTACTTC.

The rearrangement links TRBV6-5 to TRBJ1-1; D is unresolved. This CDR3 has 13 residues. The germline V gene encodes CDR1 MNHEY and CDR2 SVGAGI. With 2 bases removed from V and 2 bases from J, the gap between germline ends came to 6 bases. The CDR3 bases are TGTGCCAGCAGTTACAACAGAAACACTGAAGCTTTCTTT. Protein: CASSYNRNTEAFF.

In nucleotides, the CDR3 is TGTGCCAGCAGCTTGGCACAGGGTATGAATGGCTACACCTTC. Its translation: CASSLAQGMNGYTF. This chain uses TRBV5-4 with TRBJ1-2; possible D gene TRBD1, 6 bases. V was pared by 0 bases and J by 6 bases, with 12 bases between. Germline V gene data show CDR1 as SGHNT and CDR2 as YYREEE (reference sequence). The CDR3 sequence is 14 residues long.

This chain joins TRBV4-2 and TRBJ2-7; TRBD2 matches 14 bases. The V and J ends lost 1 base and 2 bases, in that order; junction bases with no gene match: 4. The CDR3 contains 17 residues. Germline loops: CDR1 LGHNA, CDR2 YNFKEQ. CDR3 loop: CASSQGLAGGPPYEQYF. CDR3 sequence (DNA): TGTGCCAGCAGCCAAGGACTAGCGGGGGGGCCGCCCTACGAGCAGTACTTC.

This sequence joins TRBV6-1 and TRBJ2-2, with TRBD2 matching 12 bases. With V trimmed by 6 bases and J by 7 bases, 6 bases remained unmatched. CDR3 length equals 15 residues. CDR1 and CDR2 from the germline V gene are MNHNS and SASEGT. This CDR3 is CASRGLAGSSGELFF. The CDR3 bases are TGTGCCAGCAGGGGACTAGCGGGTTCGAGCGGGGAGCTGTTTTTT.

This clone was counted only a few times. The CDR3 bases are TGTGCCAGCAGCTTAATACAGGGTGCGCTGTTTTTT. Encoded protein: CASSLIQGALFF. The chain has TRBV7-2 and TRBJ2-2, with a weak D call TRBD1 (6 bases). Trimming shortened V by 2 bases and J by 13 bases, and 11 bases separated the two germline ends. CDR3 length: 12 amino acids. Germline V gene lookup returns CDR1 SGHTA and CDR2 FQGNSA.

The DNA of the CDR3 is TGTGCCAGCAGCCAAGATATTCGGGAGGGACGGGGGTATGGCTACACCTTC. This gives the protein CASSQDIREGRGYGYTF. This rearrangement joins TRBV4-2 to TRBJ1-2, with D maybe TRBD1 (5 bases). Germline loops: CDR1 LGHNA, CDR2 YNFKEQ. V was clipped by 0 bases and J by 5 bases, with 19 bases between them. The CDR3 is 17 amino acids.

This chain links TRBV28 with TRBJ1-2, with 12 bases matching TRBD1. V lost 4 bases and J lost 8; bases outside the gene matches: 8. The CDR3 runs 15 residues. Germline loops: CDR1 MDHEN, CDR2 SYDVKM. The CDR3 nucleotides read TGTGCCAGCAGTTCTACCGGGACAGGGGGCGGAGGCTACACCTTC. Translating it yields CASSSTGTGGGGYTF.

The gene calls are TRBV15 and TRBJ2-5; 8 bases are a match to TRBD1. From germline, CDR1 is LNHNV and CDR2 YYDKDF (reference sequence). This CDR3 contains 15 residues. Trimming at V came to 4 bases and at J to 2 bases, leaving 6 bases not matched to a gene. The CDR3 loop is CATSKDRGRQETQYF. In DNA form, the CDR3 reads TGTGCCACCAGCAAAGACAGGGGACGTCAAGAGACCCAGTACTTC.

The chain links TRBV7-9 to TRBJ1-1; D is possibly TRBD1 (5 bases). The CDR3 totals 14 residues. Per germline, CDR1 SEHNR and CDR2 FQNEAQ (reference sequence). V was trimmed by 5 bases and J by 1 base, leaving 11 bases between them. DNA for the CDR3: TGTGCCAGCAGCCCGACAGAAAAGAACACTGAAGCTTTCTTT. This sequence encodes CASSPTEKNTEAFF.

The genes are TRBV9 and TRBJ2-7; 9 bases are shared with TRBD2. CDR1 is SGDLS and CDR2 is YYNGEE in the germline V gene. The length of the CDR3 is 16 residues. V shed 0 bases, J shed 0 bases, and the junction held 4 bases outside the gene matches. CDR3 bases: TGTGCCAGCAGCGTAGTCCCAGCGGGGGGCTCCTACGAGCAGTACTTC. Protein product: CASSVVPAGGSYEQYF.

This clone was counted a single time. The J gene is TRBJ1-2, the V gene TRBV9; 10 bases are a match to TRBD1. CDR3 length equals 14 residues. Germline V gives CDR1 SGDLS, CDR2 YYNGEE. The junction had 6 bases not matched to a gene; V was cut back by 8 bases and J by 2 bases. Here the CDR3 reads CASGRDRGNYGYTF. The CDR3 nucleotides are TGTGCCAGTGGCCGGGACAGGGGAAACTATGGCTACACCTTC.

The V and J genes are TRBV6-4 and TRBJ2-1; 8 bases match TRBD2. This CDR3 is built from 14 residues. J lost 8 bases, V lost 6 bases, and 9 bases had no gene match. Germline CDR1 and CDR2: MRHNA and SNTAGT. CDR3 sequence (DNA): TGTGCCAGCAGCGGGAGGGCCCCCTCCGATGAGCAGTTCTTC. As protein: CASSGRAPSDEQFF.

The genes are TRBV27 and TRBJ2-3; unclear D gene. The CDR3 extends over 12 amino acids. V was cut by 5 bases and J by 0 bases, with 3 bases left in between. From germline, CDR1 is MNHEY and CDR2 SMNVEV (reference sequence). CDR3 sequence (DNA): TGTGCCAGCAGTCGTAGCACAGATACGCAGTATTTT. Its translation is CASSRSTDTQYF.

The chain combines TRBV7-8 with TRBJ2-2; 9 positions agree with TRBD1. CDR1 is SGHVS and CDR2 is FQNEAQ in the germline V gene. This CDR3 has 16 residues. Germline trimming cut 4 bases from V and 6 bases from J; bases unmatched to any gene: 9. The DNA of the CDR3 is TGTGCCAGCAGCTACAACTGGGGACAGGGAGCCGGGGAGCTGTTTTTT. It specifies CASSYNWGQGAGELFF.